A single sample gave rise to the 27 T cell receptor beta chains below, sequenced in a study of CD8 T cells in Susac syndrome. RNA was extracted with the RNeasy kit, and a quantity of roughly 0.5 to 1 ug was reverse transcribed using random hexamers. TCRdb re-called the immunoSEQ multiplex PCR reads with MiXCR, one entry per CDR3 protein. Of tens of thousands of distinct CDR3 sequences listed, roughly 95% were seen once; the top ten hold roughly 0.45%. Sequencing input: CD8+ T cells from PBMCs. The receptors come from a human donor with Susac syndrome.

The rearrangement uses TRBV7-9 and TRBJ2-3; tentatively, D is TRBD1 or TRBD2 (5 bases each). CDR1 and CDR2 from the germline V gene are SEHNR and FQNEAQ (reference sequence). This CDR3 is 15 amino acids long. V lost 8 bases and J lost 9, with 24 bases in between. The CDR3 loop reads CASLFTWDAGWTQYF. In nucleotides, the CDR3 is TGTGCCAGCTTATTCACCTGGGACGCAGGTTGGACGCAGTATTTT.

This rearrangement joins TRBV6-4 to TRBJ2-7; D might be TRBD1 (6 bases). The CDR3 extends over 15 amino acids. From germline, CDR1 is MRHNA and CDR2 SNTAGT. V lost 4 bases to trimming and J lost 2 bases, with 15 bases between them. Here the CDR3 reads CASSGWTVSTYEQYV. CDR3 nucleotide sequence: TGTGCCAGCAGTGGCTGGACAGTTAGCACCTACGAGCAGTACGTC.

V and J are TRBV14 and TRBJ2-3; 8 positions match TRBD1. Trimming cost V 2 bases and J 1 base; bases outside gene matches: 5. This CDR3 is built from 16 residues. CDR1 and CDR2 from the germline V gene are SGHDN and FVKESK. The CDR3: CASSQWTGIGTDTQYF. In DNA, the CDR3 is TGTGCCAGCAGCCAATGGACAGGGATTGGCACAGATACGCAGTATTTT.

The chain links TRBV9 to TRBJ2-1; D ambiguous. V was pared by 0 bases and J by 6 bases, with 13 bases between. Germline V gives CDR1 SGDLS, CDR2 YYNGEE. The CDR3 covers 15 residues. The CDR3 DNA is TGTGCCAGCAGCGTAGAGGCTAGACCCCTCAATGAGCAGTTCTTC. Its translation: CASSVEARPLNEQFF.

The chain recombines TRBV28 with TRBJ2-7; no clear D. Germline CDR1 MDHEN, CDR2 SYDVKM. The V gene lost 4 bases and the J gene lost 4 bases, with 20 bases spanning the gap. CDR3 length: 16 residues. CDR3 region: CASSSAQAPYPYEQYF. The CDR3 DNA follows: TGTGCCAGCAGTTCAGCCCAGGCTCCCTATCCTTACGAGCAGTACTTC. Full variable domain (remainder filled in from reference TRBV28 and TRBJ2-7): DVKVTQSSRYLVKRTGEKVFLECVQDMDHENMFWYRQDPGLGLRLIYFSYDVKMKEKGDIPEGYSVSREKKERFSLILESASTNQTSMYLCASSSAQAPYPYEQYFGPGTRLTVT.

The chain carries TRBV2 and TRBJ2-1; D ambiguous. This CDR3 is 10 amino acids long. Trimming stripped 8 bases from V and 7 bases from J, with 6 bases between. Germline-derived CDR1 and CDR2 are SNHLY and FYNNEI. As DNA, the CDR3 is TGTGCCAGCTTAATGAATGAGCAGTTCTTC. Translated, it gives CASLMNEQFF.

This sequence joins TRBV20-1 and TRBJ2-5; 14 bases are a match to TRBD2. Looked up from germline, CDR1 is DFQATT and CDR2 is SNEGSKA (reference sequence). V shed 6 bases, J shed 5 bases, and the junction held 14 bases outside the gene matches. The CDR3 covers 17 residues. The CDR3 DNA reads as TGCAGTGCCAGCGGACCCCCTTGGACTAGCGGGGGGGAGACCCAGTACTTC. It encodes CSASGPPWTSGGETQYF.

The chain recombines TRBV29-1 with TRBJ2-3, with D unresolved. The CDR3 consists of 12 residues. V was trimmed by 4 bases and J by 5 bases, leaving 10 bases between them. Germline CDR1 is SQVTM and CDR2 is ANQGSEA. CDR3 residues: CSVAWEGDTQYF. The CDR3 DNA reads as TGCAGCGTTGCATGGGAAGGAGATACGCAGTATTTT.

The chain joins TRBV12-3 or TRBV12-4 to TRBJ1-1; D remains ambiguous. This CDR3 has 11 amino acids. Trimming shortened V by 5 bases and J by 6 bases, and 7 bases separated the two germline ends. CDR3 loop: CASSSVAEAFF. CDR3 nucleotide sequence: TGTGCCAGCAGTAGTGTTGCTGAAGCTTTCTTT.

The chain employs TRBV13 and TRBJ2-7; possibly TRBD2 for D (5 bases). V lost 6 bases and J lost 4, with 10 bases in between. This CDR3 comprises 12 residues. Germline V gene data show CDR1 as PRHDT and CDR2 as FYEKMQ (reference sequence). The CDR3 sequence is CASRLSGYEQYF. CDR3 in DNA: TGTGCCAGCAGATTGTCGGGGTACGAGCAGTACTTC.

V is TRBV15 and J is TRBJ1-5; 11 nucleotides agree with TRBD1. Germline V gene lookup returns CDR1 LNHNV and CDR2 YYDKDF (reference sequence). J lost 0 bases, V lost 2 bases, and 9 bases had no gene match. This CDR3 has 19 amino acids. The CDR3 nucleotides read TGTGCCACCAGCAGATTACCGGGACAGGGGGTGTATAGCAATCAGCCCCAGCATTTT. Protein sequence: CATSRLPGQGVYSNQPQHF.

The rearrangement joins TRBV6-2 or TRBV6-3 to TRBJ1-1; 8 bases map to TRBD1. From germline, CDR1 is MNHEY and CDR2 SVGEGT. CDR3 length: 13 amino acids. J was trimmed by 5 bases and V by 10 bases; bases with no gene match: 9. The CDR3 nucleotides read TGTGCCACAAGTGGACAGGGCTGGACTGAAGCTTTCTTT. Translating it yields CATSGQGWTEAFF.

V is TRBV7-9 and J is TRBJ2-5, with D possibly TRBD1 on 6 matching bases. CDR1 and CDR2 from the germline V gene are SEHNR and FQNEAQ (reference sequence). Between the trimmed V and J ends, which lost 3 bases and 3 bases, there was a span of 17 bases. This CDR3 contains 16 residues. The chain's CDR3 is CASSFRGQSPKETQYF. The CDR3 DNA reads as TGTGCCAGCAGCTTCCGTGGACAGTCACCTAAAGAGACCCAGTACTTC. Full variable domain (remainder filled in from reference TRBV7-9 and TRBJ2-5): DTGVSQNPRHKITKRGQNVTFRCDPISEHNRLYWYRQTLGQGPEFLTYFQNEAQLEKSRLLSDRFSAERPKGSFSTLEIQRTEQGDSAMYLCASSFRGQSPKETQYFGPGTRLLVL.

The J gene is TRBJ2-5, the V gene TRBV4-3, with D perhaps TRBD1 (6 bases). Germline-derived CDR1 and CDR2 are LGHNA and YSLEER. Trimming left V 4 bases short and J 5 bases short, with 17 bases between. The CDR3 length is 15 residues. The CDR3 DNA is TGCGCCAGCAGCCGAGACCAGGGGTTCGGGGAGACCCAGTACTTC. Translating it yields CASSRDQGFGETQYF.

The chain is built from TRBV4-1 and TRBJ1-3; D is undetermined. Trimming left V 1 base short and J 5 bases short, with 9 bases between. This CDR3 has 14 amino acids. Germline assignment: CDR1 MGHRA and CDR2 YSYEKL. The CDR3 region has the DNA TGCGCCAGCAGCCAAGTTGGTGAACGAAACACCATATATTTT. This sequence encodes CASSQVGERNTIYF.

The chain joins TRBV30 to TRBJ1-1, with 7 bases fitting TRBD1. The CDR3 is made up of 15 amino acids. The V gene end was trimmed by 3 bases and the J gene end by 1 base; junction bases not matched to a gene: 8. CDR1 GTSNPN and CDR2 SVGIG come from the germline V gene (reference sequence). The CDR3 bases are TGTGCCTGGAGACTCCTGAGGGGGCCGAACACTGAAGCTTTCTTT. Amino acid sequence: CAWRLLRGPNTEAFF. The full variable domain, its missing parts supplied by reference TRBV30 and TRBJ1-1, is SQTIHQWPATLVQPVGSPLSLECTVEGTSNPNLYWYRQAAGRGLQLLFYSVGIGQISSEVPQNLSASRPQDRQFILSSKKLLLSDSGFYLCAWRLLRGPNTEAFFGQGTRLTVV.

This chain joins TRBV10-3 and TRBJ2-1, with 8 nucleotides matching TRBD2. Germline CDR1 ENHRY, CDR2 SYGVKD. Trimming removed 3 bases from V and 7 bases from J; junction bases left unmatched: 8. The CDR3 is made up of 15 amino acids. CDR3 sequence: CAISESGGPKNEQFF. The CDR3 region has the DNA TGTGCCATCAGTGAATCGGGGGGGCCGAAGAATGAGCAGTTCTTC.

This sequence joins TRBV2 and TRBJ2-2; 9 bases agree with TRBD1. Trimming took 0 bases from V and 6 from J; bases not matched to a gene: 8. The CDR3 is made up of 17 amino acids. CDR1 and CDR2 from the germline V gene are SNHLY and FYNNEI. The CDR3 DNA reads TGTGCCAGCAGTGAAGCGCTCGGGACAGGGCTTTCCGGGGAGCTGTTTTTT. Amino acids: CASSEALGTGLSGELFF.

V is TRBV20-1 and J is TRBJ2-2; D is unclear. V lost 7 bases to trimming and J lost 6 bases, with 6 bases between them. The germline V gene encodes CDR1 DFQATT and CDR2 SNEGSKA (reference sequence). This CDR3 comprises 10 residues. CDR3 DNA sequence: TGCAGTGTTCCAGCCGGGGAGCTGTTTTTT. Its protein product is CSVPAGELFF.

The chain joins TRBV30 to TRBJ1-5; D might be TRBD1 (5 bases). The V end was cut by 0 bases, the J end by 8 bases, with 17 bases between. The CDR3 contains 15 residues. CDR1 and CDR2 from the germline V gene are GTSNPN and SVGIG (reference sequence). Written as DNA, the CDR3 is TGTGCCTGGAGTGTAAGCGGGACTCGGATTGAGCCCCAGCATTTT. It is translated as CAWSVSGTRIEPQHF. Complete variable domain (other parts from reference TRBV30 and TRBJ1-5): SQTIHQWPATLVQPVGSPLSLECTVEGTSNPNLYWYRQAAGRGLQLLFYSVGIGQISSEVPQNLSASRPQDRQFILSSKKLLLSDSGFYLCAWSVSGTRIEPQHFGDGTRLSIL.

The rearrangement joins TRBV29-1 to TRBJ2-7, with D perhaps TRBD1 (6 bases). Looked up from germline, CDR1 is SQVTM and CDR2 is ANQGSEA. The CDR3 runs to 11 residues. V was pared by 7 bases and J by 7 bases, with 14 bases between. The CDR3 DNA follows: TGCAGCGCATCGACAGGACTGGAGCAGTACTTC. Amino acids: CSASTGLEQYF.

CDR3 amino acids: CATQDGRGNTEAFF. Here the CDR3 DNA reads TGTGCCACCCAAGACGGAAGGGGGAACACTGAAGCTTTCTTT. The genes are TRBV12-3 or TRBV12-4 and TRBJ1-1, with a weak D call TRBD1 (5 bases). CDR3 size: 14 residues. Trimming pared 10 bases from V and 1 base from J, leaving 16 bases between.

The V and J genes are TRBV7-9 and TRBJ2-5; D is uncertain. The V gene lost 5 bases and the J gene lost 5 bases, with 18 bases spanning the gap. In germline, CDR1 is SEHNR, CDR2 FQNEAQ (reference sequence). The CDR3 extends over 15 amino acids. CDR3 region: CASSPSSAEGETQYF. The CDR3 bases are TGTGCCAGCAGCCCCTCGAGCGCGGAAGGGGAGACCCAGTACTTC. Full variable domain (outside the CDR3, taken from reference TRBV7-9 and TRBJ2-5): DTGVSQNPRHKITKRGQNVTFRCDPISEHNRLYWYRQTLGQGPEFLTYFQNEAQLEKSRLLSDRFSAERPKGSFSTLEIQRTEQGDSAMYLCASSPSSAEGETQYFGPGTRLLVL.

The chain joins TRBV7-9 to TRBJ1-6, with D uncertain. V was trimmed by 0 bases and J by 14 bases, leaving 8 bases between them. Germline loops: CDR1 SEHNR, CDR2 FQNEAQ (reference sequence). The CDR3 is made up of 12 amino acids. CDR3 sequence reads: CASSLALGALHF. The CDR3 nucleotides read TGTGCCAGCAGCTTAGCGCTCGGGGCCCTCCACTTT. Looking up the rest from reference TRBV7-9 and TRBJ1-6 gives the full variable domain: DTGVSQNPRHKITKRGQNVTFRCDPISEHNRLYWYRQTLGQGPEFLTYFQNEAQLEKSRLLSDRFSAERPKGSFSTLEIQRTEQGDSAMYLCASSLALGALHFGNGTRLTVT.

The rearrangement joins TRBV9 to TRBJ2-5; TRBD1 agrees at 7 bases. Germline lookup yields CDR1 SGDLS and CDR2 YYNGEE. Losses at the gene ends were 3 bases for V and 5 bases for J; bases not matched to a gene: 7. The CDR3 covers 14 residues. CDR3 loop: CASSAGQVKETQYF. CDR3 coding DNA: TGTGCCAGCAGCGCAGGACAGGTGAAGGAGACCCAGTACTTC.

The genes are TRBV7-9 and TRBJ1-5; tentative D call: TRBD1 (5 bases). The germline V and J ends were trimmed by 5 bases and 7 bases, with 12 bases remaining between them. The germline V gene encodes CDR1 SEHNR and CDR2 FQNEAQ (reference sequence). The CDR3 runs to 13 residues. In DNA form, the CDR3 reads TGTGCCAGCAGCGATGAAGGGGTACAGCCCCAGCATTTT. It encodes CASSDEGVQPQHF.

V gene TRBV20-1 combines with J gene TRBJ2-1; a weak D match, TRBD1 (6 bases). The CDR3 contains 15 residues. V lost 1 base and J 4 bases, leaving 14 bases between the germline ends. The germline gives CDR1 DFQATT, CDR2 SNEGSKA (reference sequence). CDR3 in DNA: TGCAGTGCTAGAGGGACAGCGAGTCTATACAATGAGCAGTTCTTC. Translation gives CSARGTASLYNEQFF.